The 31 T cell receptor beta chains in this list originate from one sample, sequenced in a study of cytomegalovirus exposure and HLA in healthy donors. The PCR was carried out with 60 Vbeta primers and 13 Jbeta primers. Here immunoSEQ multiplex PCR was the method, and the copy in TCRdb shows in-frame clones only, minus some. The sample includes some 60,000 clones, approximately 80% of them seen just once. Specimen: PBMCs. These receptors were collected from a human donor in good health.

DNA for the CDR3: TGTGCCTGGAGTGTACGAGGCCCTGGCTATGGCTACACCTTC. Its protein product is CAWSVRGPGYGYTF. The chain links TRBV30 to TRBJ1-2; D unresolved. Trimming pared 0 bases from V and 4 bases from J, leaving 12 bases between. The CDR3 has 14 amino acids. Germline CDR1 reads GTSNPN; CDR2 reads SVGIG (reference sequence).

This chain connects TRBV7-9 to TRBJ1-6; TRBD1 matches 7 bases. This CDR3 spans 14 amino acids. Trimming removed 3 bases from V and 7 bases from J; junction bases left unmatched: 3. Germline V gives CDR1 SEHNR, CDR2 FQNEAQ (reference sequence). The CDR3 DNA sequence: TGTGCCAGCAGCTTCAGGGACAGAAATTCACCCCTCCACTTT. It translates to CASSFRDRNSPLHF.

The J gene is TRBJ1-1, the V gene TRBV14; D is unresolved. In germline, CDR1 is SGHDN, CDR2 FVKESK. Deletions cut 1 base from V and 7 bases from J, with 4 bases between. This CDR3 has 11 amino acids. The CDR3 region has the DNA TGTGCCAGCAGCCAAGCGGGTGAAGCTTTCTTT. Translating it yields CASSQAGEAFF.

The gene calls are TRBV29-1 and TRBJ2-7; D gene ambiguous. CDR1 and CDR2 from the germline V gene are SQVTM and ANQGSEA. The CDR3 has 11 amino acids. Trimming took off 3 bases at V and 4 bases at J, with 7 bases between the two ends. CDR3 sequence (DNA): TGCAGCGTTGAGCGGTCGTACGAGCAGTACTTC. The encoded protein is CSVERSYEQYF.

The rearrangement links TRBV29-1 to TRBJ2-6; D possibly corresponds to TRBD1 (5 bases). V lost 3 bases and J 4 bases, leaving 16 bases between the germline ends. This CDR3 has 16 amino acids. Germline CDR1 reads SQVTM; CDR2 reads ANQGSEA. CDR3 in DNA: TGCAGCGTTGATGGCAGGGCAAACTCAGGGGCCAACGTCCTGACTTTC. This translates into CSVDGRANSGANVLTF. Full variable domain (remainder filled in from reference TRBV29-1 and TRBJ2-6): SAVISQKPSRDICQRGTSLTIQCQVDSQVTMMFWYRQQPGQSLTLIATANQGSEATYESGFVIDKFPISRPNLTFSTLTVSNMSPEDSSIYLCSVDGRANSGANVLTFGAGSRLTVL.

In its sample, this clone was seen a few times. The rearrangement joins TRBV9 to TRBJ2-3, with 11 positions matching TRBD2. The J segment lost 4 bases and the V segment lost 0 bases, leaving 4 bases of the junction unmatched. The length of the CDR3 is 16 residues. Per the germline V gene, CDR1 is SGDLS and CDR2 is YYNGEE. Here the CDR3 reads CASSVATSGKPDTQYF. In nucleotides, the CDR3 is TGTGCCAGCAGCGTAGCGACTAGCGGGAAGCCAGATACGCAGTATTTT.

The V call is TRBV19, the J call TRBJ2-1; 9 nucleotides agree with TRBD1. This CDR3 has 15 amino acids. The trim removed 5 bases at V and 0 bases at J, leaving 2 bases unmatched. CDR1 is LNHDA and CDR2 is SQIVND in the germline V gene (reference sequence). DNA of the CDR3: TGTGCCAGTAGTGTGGGACAGGGCTCCTACAATGAGCAGTTCTTC. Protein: CASSVGQGSYNEQFF.

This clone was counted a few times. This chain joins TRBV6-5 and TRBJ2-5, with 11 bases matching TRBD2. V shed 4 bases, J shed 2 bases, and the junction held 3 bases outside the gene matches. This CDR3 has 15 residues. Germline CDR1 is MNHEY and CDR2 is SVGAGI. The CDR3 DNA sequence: TGTGCCAGCAGTTCCCTAGCGGGGGGACAAGAGACCCAGTACTTC. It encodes CASSSLAGGQETQYF.

The CDR3 here is CASSSELAGGDTQYF. The CDR3 bases are TGTGCCAGCAGCTCGGAACTAGCGGGAGGAGATACGCAGTATTTT. The V call is TRBV7-2, the J call TRBJ2-3; 12 bases align to TRBD2. The J segment lost 5 bases and the V segment lost 4 bases, leaving 4 bases of the junction unmatched. The V gene's germline CDR1 is SGHTA and CDR2 FQGNSA. This CDR3 region has 15 residues.

This CDR3 is CSGREYQETQYF. The CDR3 DNA is TGCAGCGGTCGGGAGTACCAAGAGACCCAGTACTTC. The chain combines TRBV29-1 with TRBJ2-5, with D possibly matching TRBD2 (6 bases). Trimming removed 7 bases from V and 0 bases from J, with 9 bases in between. Germline lookup yields CDR1 SQVTM and CDR2 ANQGSEA. The CDR3 has 12 residues.

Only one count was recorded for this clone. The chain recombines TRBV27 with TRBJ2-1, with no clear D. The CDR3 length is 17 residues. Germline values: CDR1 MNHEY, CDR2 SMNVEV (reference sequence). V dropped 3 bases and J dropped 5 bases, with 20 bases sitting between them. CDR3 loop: CASSLWAASWAHNEQFF. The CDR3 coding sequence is TGTGCCAGCAGTTTGTGGGCTGCATCGTGGGCTCACAATGAGCAGTTCTTC.

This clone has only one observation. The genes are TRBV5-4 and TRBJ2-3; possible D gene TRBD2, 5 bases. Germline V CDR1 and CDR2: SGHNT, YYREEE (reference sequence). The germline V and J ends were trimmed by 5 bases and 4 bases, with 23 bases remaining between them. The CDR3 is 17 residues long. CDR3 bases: TGTGCCAGCAGACGCGGGCTTCCCCTAAGTGGCGCAGATACGCAGTATTTT. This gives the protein CASRRGLPLSGADTQYF.

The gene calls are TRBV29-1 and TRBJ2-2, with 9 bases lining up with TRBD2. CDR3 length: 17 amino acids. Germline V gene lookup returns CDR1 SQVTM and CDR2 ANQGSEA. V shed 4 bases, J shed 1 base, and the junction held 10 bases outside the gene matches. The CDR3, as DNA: TGCAGCGTTGGGTTGTTGGCGGGAGGGTTGAACACCGGGGAGCTGTTTTTT. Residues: CSVGLLAGGLNTGELFF.

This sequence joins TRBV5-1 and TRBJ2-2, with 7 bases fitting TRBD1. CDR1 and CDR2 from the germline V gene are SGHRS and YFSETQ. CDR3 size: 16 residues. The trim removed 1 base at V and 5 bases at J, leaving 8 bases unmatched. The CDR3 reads CASSLRGGELTGELFF. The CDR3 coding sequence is TGCGCCAGCAGCTTGAGAGGGGGCGAGTTGACCGGGGAGCTGTTTTTT. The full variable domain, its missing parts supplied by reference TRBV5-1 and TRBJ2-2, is KAGVTQTPRYLIKTRGQQVTLSCSPISGHRSVSWYQQTPGQGLQFLFEYFSETQRNKGNFPGRFSGRQFSNSRSEMNVSTLELGDSALYLCASSLRGGELTGELFFGEGSRLTVL.

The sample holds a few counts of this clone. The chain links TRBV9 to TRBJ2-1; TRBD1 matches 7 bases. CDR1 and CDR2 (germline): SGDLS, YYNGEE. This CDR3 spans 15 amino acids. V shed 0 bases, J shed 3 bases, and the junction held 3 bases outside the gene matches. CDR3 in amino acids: CASSVARQGYNEQFF. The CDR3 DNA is TGTGCCAGCAGCGTAGCCAGACAGGGCTACAATGAGCAGTTCTTC.

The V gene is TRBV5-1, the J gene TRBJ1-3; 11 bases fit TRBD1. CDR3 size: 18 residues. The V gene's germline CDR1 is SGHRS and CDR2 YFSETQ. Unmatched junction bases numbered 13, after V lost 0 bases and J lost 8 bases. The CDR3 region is CASSLAPGQGGYKDTIYF. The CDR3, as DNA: TGCGCCAGCAGCTTGGCTCCGGGACAGGGGGGATACAAAGACACCATATATTTT.

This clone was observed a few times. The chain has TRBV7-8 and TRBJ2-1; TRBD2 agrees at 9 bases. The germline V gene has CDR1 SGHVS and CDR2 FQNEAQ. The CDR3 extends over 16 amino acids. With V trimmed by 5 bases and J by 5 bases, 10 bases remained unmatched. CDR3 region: CASSPEAGGVDNEQFF. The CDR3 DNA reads TGTGCCAGCAGCCCAGAGGCGGGAGGGGTAGACAATGAGCAGTTCTTC.

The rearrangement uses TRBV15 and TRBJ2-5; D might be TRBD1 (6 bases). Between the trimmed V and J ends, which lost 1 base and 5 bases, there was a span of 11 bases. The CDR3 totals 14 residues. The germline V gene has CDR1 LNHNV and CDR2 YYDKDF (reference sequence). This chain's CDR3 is CATSRAGTGETQYF. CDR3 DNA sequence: TGTGCCACCAGCAGAGCCGGAACAGGGGAGACCCAGTACTTC.

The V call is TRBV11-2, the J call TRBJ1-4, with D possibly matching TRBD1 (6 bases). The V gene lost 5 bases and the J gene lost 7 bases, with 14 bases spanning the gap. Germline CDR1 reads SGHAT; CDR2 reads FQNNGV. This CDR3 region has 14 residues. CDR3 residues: CASSLGRGREKLFF. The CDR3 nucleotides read TGTGCCAGCAGCCTCGGCAGGGGTCGTGAAAAACTGTTTTTT.

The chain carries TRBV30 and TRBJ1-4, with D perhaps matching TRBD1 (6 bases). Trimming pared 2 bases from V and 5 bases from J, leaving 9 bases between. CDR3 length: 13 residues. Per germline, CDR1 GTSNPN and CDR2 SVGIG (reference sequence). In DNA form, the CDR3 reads TGTGCCTGGAGTAAACAGGGCAATGAAAAACTGTTTTTT. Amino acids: CAWSKQGNEKLFF.

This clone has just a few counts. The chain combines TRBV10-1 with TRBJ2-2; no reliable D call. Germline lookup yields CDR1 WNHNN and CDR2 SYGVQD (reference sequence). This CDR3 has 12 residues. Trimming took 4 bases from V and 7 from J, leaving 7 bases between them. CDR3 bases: TGCGCCAGCAGTGGGCCCTTCGGGGAGCTGTTTTTT. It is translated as CASSGPFGELFF.

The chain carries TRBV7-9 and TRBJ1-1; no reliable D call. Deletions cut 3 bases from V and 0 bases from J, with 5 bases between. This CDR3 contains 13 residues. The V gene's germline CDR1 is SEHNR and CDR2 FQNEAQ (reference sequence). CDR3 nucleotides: TGTGCCAGCAGCTTTACAATGAACACTGAAGCTTTCTTT. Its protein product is CASSFTMNTEAFF.

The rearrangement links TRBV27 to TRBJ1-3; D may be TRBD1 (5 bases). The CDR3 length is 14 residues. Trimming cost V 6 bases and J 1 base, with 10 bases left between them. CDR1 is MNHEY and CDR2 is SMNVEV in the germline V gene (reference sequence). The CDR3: CASRSAGSGNTIYF. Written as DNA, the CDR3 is TGTGCCAGCAGGAGTGCAGGGTCTGGAAACACCATATATTTT.

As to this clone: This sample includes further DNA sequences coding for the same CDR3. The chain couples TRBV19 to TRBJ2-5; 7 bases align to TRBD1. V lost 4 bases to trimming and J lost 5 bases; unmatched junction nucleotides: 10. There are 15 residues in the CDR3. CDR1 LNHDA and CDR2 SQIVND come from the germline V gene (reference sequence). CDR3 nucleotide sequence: TGTGCCAGTAGTACACGGACAGGCCTGGGCGAGACCCAGTACTTC. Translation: CASSTRTGLGETQYF.

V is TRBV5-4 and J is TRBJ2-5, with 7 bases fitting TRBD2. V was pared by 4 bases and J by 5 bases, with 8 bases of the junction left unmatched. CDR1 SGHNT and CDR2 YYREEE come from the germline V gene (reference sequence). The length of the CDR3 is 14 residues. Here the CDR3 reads CASSGGLVEETQYF. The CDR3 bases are TGTGCCAGCAGCGGAGGACTAGTCGAGGAGACCCAGTACTTC.

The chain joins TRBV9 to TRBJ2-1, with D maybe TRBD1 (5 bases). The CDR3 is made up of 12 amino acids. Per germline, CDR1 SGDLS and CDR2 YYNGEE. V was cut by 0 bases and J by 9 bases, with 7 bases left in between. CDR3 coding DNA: TGTGCCAGCAGCGTAGTCCAGGGTGAGCAGTTCTTC. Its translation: CASSVVQGEQFF.

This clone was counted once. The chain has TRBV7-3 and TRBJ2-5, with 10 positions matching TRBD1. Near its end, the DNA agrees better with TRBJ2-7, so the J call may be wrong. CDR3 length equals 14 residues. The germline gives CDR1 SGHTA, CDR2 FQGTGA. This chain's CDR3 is CASSPGTGDYEQYF. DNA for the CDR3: TGTGCCAGCAGTCCAGGGACAGGGGACTACGAGCAGTACTTC.

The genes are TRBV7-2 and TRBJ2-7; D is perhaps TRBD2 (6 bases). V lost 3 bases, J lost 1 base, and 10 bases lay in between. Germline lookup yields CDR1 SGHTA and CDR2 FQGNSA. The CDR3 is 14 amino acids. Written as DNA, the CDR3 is TGTGCCAGCAGCTTTGGACTACGATCCTACGAGCAGTACTTC. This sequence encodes CASSFGLRSYEQYF.

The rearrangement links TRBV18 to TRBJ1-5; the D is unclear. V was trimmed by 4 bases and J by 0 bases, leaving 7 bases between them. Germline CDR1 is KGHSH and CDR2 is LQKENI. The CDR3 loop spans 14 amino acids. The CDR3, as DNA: TGTGCCAGCTCACATGCGGATAGCAATCAGCCCCAGCATTTT. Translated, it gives CASSHADSNQPQHF.

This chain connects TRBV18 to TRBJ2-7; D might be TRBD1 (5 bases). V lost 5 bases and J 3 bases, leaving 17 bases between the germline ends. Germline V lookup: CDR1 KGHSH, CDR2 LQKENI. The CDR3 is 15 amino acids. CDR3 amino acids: CASSEWGENYYEQYF. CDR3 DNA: TGTGCCAGCTCAGAATGGGGCGAGAATTACTACGAGCAGTACTTC.

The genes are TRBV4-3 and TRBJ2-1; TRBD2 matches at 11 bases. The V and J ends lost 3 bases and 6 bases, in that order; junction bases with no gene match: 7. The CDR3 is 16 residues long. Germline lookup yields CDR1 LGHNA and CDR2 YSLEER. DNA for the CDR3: TGCGCCAGCAGCCAGTACTTAGGGACTAGCGGCAATGAGCAGTTCTTC. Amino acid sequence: CASSQYLGTSGNEQFF.